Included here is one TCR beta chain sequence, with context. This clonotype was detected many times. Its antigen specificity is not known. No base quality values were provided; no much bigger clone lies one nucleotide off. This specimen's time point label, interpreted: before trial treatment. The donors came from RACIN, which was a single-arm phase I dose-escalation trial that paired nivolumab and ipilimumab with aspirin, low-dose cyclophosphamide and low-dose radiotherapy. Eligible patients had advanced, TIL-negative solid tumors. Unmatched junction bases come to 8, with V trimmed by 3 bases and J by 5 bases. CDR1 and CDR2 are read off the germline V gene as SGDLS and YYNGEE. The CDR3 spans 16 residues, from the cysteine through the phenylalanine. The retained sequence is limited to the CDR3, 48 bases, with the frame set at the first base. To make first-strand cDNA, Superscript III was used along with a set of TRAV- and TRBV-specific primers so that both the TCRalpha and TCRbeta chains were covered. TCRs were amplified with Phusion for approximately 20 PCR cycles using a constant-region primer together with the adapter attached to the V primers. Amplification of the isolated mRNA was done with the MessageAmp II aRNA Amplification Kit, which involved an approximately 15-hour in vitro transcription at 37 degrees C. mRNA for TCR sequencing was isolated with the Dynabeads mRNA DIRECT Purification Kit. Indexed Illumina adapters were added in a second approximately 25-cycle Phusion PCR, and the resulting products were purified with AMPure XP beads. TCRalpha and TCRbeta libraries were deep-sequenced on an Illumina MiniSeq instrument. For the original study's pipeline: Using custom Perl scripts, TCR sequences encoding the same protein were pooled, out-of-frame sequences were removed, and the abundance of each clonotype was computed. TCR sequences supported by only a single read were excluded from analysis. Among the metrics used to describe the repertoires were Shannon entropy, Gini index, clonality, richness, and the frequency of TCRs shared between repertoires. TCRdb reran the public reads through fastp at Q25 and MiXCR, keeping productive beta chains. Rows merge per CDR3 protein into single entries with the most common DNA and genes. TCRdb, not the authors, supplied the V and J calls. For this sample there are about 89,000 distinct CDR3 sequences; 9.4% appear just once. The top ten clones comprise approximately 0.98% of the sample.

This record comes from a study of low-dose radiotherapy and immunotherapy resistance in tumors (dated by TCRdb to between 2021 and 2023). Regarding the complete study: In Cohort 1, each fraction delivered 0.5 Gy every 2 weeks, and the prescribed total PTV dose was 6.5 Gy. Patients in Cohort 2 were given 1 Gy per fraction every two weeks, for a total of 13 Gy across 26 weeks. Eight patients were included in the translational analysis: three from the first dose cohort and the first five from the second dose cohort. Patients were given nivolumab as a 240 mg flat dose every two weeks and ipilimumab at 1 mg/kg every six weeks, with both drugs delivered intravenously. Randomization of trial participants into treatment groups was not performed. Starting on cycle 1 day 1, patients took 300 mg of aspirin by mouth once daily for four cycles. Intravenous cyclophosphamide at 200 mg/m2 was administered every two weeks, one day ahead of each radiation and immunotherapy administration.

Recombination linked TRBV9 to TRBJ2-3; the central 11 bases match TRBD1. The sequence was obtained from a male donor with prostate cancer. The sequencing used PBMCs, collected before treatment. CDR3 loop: CASSGYGQGAGDTQYF. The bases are TGTGCCAGCAGCGGATACGGACAGGGGGCCGGAGATACGCAGTATTTT.